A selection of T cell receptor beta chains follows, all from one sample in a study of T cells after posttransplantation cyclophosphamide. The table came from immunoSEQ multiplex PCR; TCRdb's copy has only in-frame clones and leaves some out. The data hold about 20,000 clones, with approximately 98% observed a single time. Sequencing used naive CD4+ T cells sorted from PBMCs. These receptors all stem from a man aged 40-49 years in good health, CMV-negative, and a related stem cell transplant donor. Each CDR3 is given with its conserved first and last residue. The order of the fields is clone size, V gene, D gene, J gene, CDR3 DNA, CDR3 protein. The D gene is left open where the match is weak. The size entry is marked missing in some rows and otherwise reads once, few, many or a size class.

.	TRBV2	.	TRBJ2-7	TGTGCCAGCCGGGAATCTCAGGGGCTTACCTACGAGCAGTACTTC	CASRESQGLTYEQYF
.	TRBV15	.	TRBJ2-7	TGTGCCACCAGCAGAGATACTACGGAATTAACCTACGAGCAGTACTTC	CATSRDTTELTYEQYF
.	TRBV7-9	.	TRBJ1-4	TGTGCCAGCAGATACAACGGGGGGAATGAAAAACTGTTTTTT	CASRYNGGNEKLFF
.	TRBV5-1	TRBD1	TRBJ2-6	TGCGCCAGCAGCCGCCAATTTGACAGGGGGCTTATCTCTGGGGCCAACGTCCTGACTTTC	CASSRQFDRGLISGANVLTF
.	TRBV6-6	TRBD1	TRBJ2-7	TGTGCCAGCAGCTCCGGGACAGGACTCCACGAGCAGTACTTC	CASSSGTGLHEQYF
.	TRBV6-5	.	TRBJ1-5	TGTGCCAGCAGTGCCCTGATCGTGCAGGGGCAGCCCCAGCATTTT	CASSALIVQGQPQHF
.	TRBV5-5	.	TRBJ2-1	TGTGCCAGCAGCCCCCGGGGAGGCGATGAGCAGTTCTTC	CASSPRGGDEQFF
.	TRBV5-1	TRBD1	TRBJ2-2	TGCGCCAGCAGCTGGACAGGGGTGGCTAAAGCGAACACCGGGGAGCTGTTTTTT	CASSWTGVAKANTGELFF
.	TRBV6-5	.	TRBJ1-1	TGTGCCAGCATGAGGGTTTTGACTGAAGCTTTCTTT	CASMRVLTEAFF
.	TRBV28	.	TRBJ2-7	TGTGCCAGCAGTCCTAACTGGGAGCAGTACTTC	CASSPNWEQYF
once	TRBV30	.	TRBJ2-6	TGTGGTGTCAGTCGGGCTGGGGCCAACGTCCTGACTTTC	CGVSRAGANVLTF
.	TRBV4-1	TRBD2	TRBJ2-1	TGCGCCAGCAGCCAGGTTGGGACTAGCGGGACGCTCGGGGATGAGCAGTTCTTC	CASSQVGTSGTLGDEQFF
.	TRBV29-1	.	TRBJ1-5	TGCAGCGCCCAAGATGGGGCAGGCCTCAATCAGCCCCAGCATTTT	CSAQDGAGLNQPQHF
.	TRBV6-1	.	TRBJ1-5	TGTGCCAGCAGTGGACAGCCGTATAGCAATCAGCCCCAGCATTTT	CASSGQPYSNQPQHF
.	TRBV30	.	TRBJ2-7	TGTGCCTGGAGTTTGGGGGAGGTCTCCTACGAGCAGTACTTC	CAWSLGEVSYEQYF
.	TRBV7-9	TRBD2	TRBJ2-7	TGTGCCAGCAGTCTAGCGGGCGAGCAGTACTTC	CASSLAGEQYF
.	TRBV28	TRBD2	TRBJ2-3	TGTGCCAGCAGTTTCTGGACTAGCGGCACAGATACGCAGTATTTT	CASSFWTSGTDTQYF
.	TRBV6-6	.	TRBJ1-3	TGTGCCAGCAGTTACTCGACGGCCAGGGGAAACACCATATATTTT	CASSYSTARGNTIYF
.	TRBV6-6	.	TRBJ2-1	TGTGCCAGCAGTTACATCGTCTACAATGAGCAGTTCTTC	CASSYIVYNEQFF
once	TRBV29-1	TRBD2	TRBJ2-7	TGCAGCGTTGTGAATAGCGGGATCGACGAGCAGTACTTC	CSVVNSGIDEQYF
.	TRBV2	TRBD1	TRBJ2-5	TGTGCCAGCAGCATGGACAGGGGGAAGGGGGAGACCCAGTACTTC	CASSMDRGKGETQYF
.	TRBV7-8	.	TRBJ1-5	TGTGCCAGCAGCCCCTCGGACAGTAGGCAGCCCCAGCATTTT	CASSPSDSRQPQHF
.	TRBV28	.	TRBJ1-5	TGTGCCAGCAGTCAGGTTAATCAGCCCCAGCATTTT	CASSQVNQPQHF
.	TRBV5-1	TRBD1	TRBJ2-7	TGCGCCAGCAGCTTGGCAGGACAGGGGGCCCGCGAGCAGTACTTC	CASSLAGQGAREQYF
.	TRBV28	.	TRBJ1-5	TGTGCCAGCAGTTTACAAGGGGATCTCGGCAATCAGCCCCAGCATTTT	CASSLQGDLGNQPQHF
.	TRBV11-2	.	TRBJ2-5	TGTGCCAGCGACTTGCGAGAGACCCAGTACTTC	CASDLRETQYF
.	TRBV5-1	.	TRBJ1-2	TGCGCCAGCAATCCCAGTGGGGGCAGCACCTCCTATGGCTACACCTTC	CASNPSGGSTSYGYTF
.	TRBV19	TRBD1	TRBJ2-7	TGTGCCAGTAGGACGGCGGGACAGGGGACTTACGAGCAGTACTTC	CASRTAGQGTYEQYF
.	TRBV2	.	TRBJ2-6	TGTGCCAGCAGTGACAGCTCTGGGGCCAACGTCCTGACTTTC	CASSDSSGANVLTF
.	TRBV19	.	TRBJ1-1	TGTGCCAGTAGTATATCGAGGGACACTGAAGCTTTCTTT	CASSISRDTEAFF
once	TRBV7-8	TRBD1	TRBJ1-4	TGTGCCAGCAGCATAACGCGACAGGGACGTCTAAATGAAAAACTGTTTTTT	CASSITRQGRLNEKLFF
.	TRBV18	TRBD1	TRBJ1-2	TGTGCCAGCTCACCGACCCCGGGACAGGGGCTACATGGCTACACCTTC	CASSPTPGQGLHGYTF
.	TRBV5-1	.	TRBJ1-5	TGCGCCAGCAGCTTAGCAGGGAACCCCAATCAGCCCCAGCATTTT	CASSLAGNPNQPQHF
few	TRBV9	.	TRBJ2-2	TGTGCCAGCAGCGTAGCCACGGTTACCGGGGAGCTGTTTTTT	CASSVATVTGELFF
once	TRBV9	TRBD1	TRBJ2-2	TGTGCCAGCACCCCTGGTCCGGGACAGGGCGGAAGGACCGGGGAGCTGTTTTTT	CASTPGPGQGGRTGELFF
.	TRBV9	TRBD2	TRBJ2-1	TGTGCCAGCAGCCTCGGGACTAGCTCCTACAATGAGCAGTTCTTC	CASSLGTSSYNEQFF
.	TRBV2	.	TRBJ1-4	TGTGCCAGCACTATAGACAGTTCTAATGAAAAACTGTTTTTT	CASTIDSSNEKLFF
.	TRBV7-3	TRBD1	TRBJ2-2	TGTGCCAGCAGCGTTACAGGGGTTAGCACCGGGGAGCTGTTTTTT	CASSVTGVSTGELFF
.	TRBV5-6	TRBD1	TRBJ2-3	TGTGCCAGCAGCACCTTGGACAGGGCGCCCACAGATACGCAGTATTTT	CASSTLDRAPTDTQYF
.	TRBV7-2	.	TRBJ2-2	TGTGCCAGCAGCCTACTGGGGCAGGGAGGCACCGGGGAGCTGTTTTTT	CASSLLGQGGTGELFF
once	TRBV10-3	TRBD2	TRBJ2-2	TGTGCCATCAGGCTTGGAGCGGGGGACACCGGGGAGCTGTTTTTT	CAIRLGAGDTGELFF
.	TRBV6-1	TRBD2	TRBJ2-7	TGTGCCAGCAGTGAAGCGGGGAGGGACGAGCAGTACTTC	CASSEAGRDEQYF
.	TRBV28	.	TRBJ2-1	TGTGCCAGCAGTTTATTTATGACTCGGGATGAGCAGTTCTTC	CASSLFMTRDEQFF
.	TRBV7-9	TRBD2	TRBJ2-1	TGTGCCAGCAGCTTAGCACGGCGGGAGGGACGTGAGCAGTTCTTC	CASSLARREGREQFF
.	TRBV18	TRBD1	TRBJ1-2	TGTGCCAGCTCACCCAACAGGGGGCTGGACTATGGCTACACCTTC	CASSPNRGLDYGYTF
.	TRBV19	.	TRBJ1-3	TGTGCCAGTAGTCCGGATGCGGGGGCGCCTGGAAACACCATATATTTT	CASSPDAGAPGNTIYF
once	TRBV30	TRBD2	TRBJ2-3	TGTGCCTGGGAGACAGCGGGAGGTCTCGTGGCGCAGTATTTT	CAWETAGGLVAQYF
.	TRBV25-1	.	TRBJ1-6	TGTGCCAGCAGTGAACACACCGAAAATTCCCCCCTCCACTTT	CASSEHTENSPLHF
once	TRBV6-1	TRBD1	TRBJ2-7	TGTGCCAGTCACCAGACAGGGGTTCCATACGAGCAGTACTTC	CASHQTGVPYEQYF
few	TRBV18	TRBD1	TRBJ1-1	TGTGCCAGCTCCTCTGGACAGGGCTACACTGAAGCTTTCTTT	CASSSGQGYTEAFF
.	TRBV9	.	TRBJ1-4	TGTGCCAGCAGCGTAGGTCCCCCAGGGGAAAAACTGTTTTTT	CASSVGPPGEKLFF
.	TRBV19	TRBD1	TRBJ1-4	TGTGCCAGTAGTACCCCCGGGACAGAGAATGAAAAACTGTTTTTT	CASSTPGTENEKLFF
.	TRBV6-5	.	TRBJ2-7	TGTGCCAGCAGTCCCGAAAGAGCTAGCGAAGAGCAGTACTTC	CASSPERASEEQYF
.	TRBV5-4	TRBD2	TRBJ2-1	TGTGCCAGCAGGTCCGGGACTAGCGACAATGAGCAGTTCTTC	CASRSGTSDNEQFF